One sample yielded the 31 T cell receptor beta chains listed below, sequenced in a study of Ad26.COV2.S vaccination and SARS-CoV-2 variants. Some clones are missing from TCRdb's copy, which holds only in-frame ones; the method was immunoSEQ multiplex PCR. The table includes about 680,000 clones, roughly 90% detected once. Treatment described: roughly 19 received Ad26.COV2.S at low or high dose, single or two shots; about 5 received placebo; per-sample allocation not given. Day 63 after the first injection of vaccine or placebo was the sampling time. The specimen was peripheral blood, collected in a trial of Ad26.COV2.S vaccine versus placebo. All receptors come from a person between 18 and 59 years old who received the Ad26.COV2.S COVID-19 vaccine or a placebo.

This sequence joins TRBV21-1 and TRBJ1-5. TRBV21-1 counts as a pseudogene. The CDR3 totals 15 residues. The CDR3 nucleotides read TGTGCCAGCAGCAATAAAGGTTATAGCAATCAGCCCCAGCATTTT. It specifies CASSNKGYSNQPQHF.

The genes are TRBV7-6 and TRBJ2-1; D not certain. The germline CDR1 and CDR2 sequences are SGHVS and FNYEAQ. The V end lost 7 bases, the J end lost 6 bases, and 16 bases lay between the germline ends. This CDR3 comprises 14 residues. DNA for the CDR3: TGTGCCAGCAAGCCCGGCGGCTCGGTCAATGAGCAGTTCTTC. Amino acids: CASKPGGSVNEQFF.

The CDR3 is CASSPAILQAEKLFF. CDR3 DNA sequence: TGTGCCAGCAGCCCCGCGATCCTCCAGGCTGAAAAACTGTTTTTT. The rearrangement joins TRBV7-2 to TRBJ1-4, with D hard to call. The germline V gene encodes CDR1 SGHTA and CDR2 FQGNSA. V was trimmed by 5 bases and J by 7 bases, leaving 17 bases between them. The CDR3 totals 15 residues.

The V gene is TRBV6-1, the J gene TRBJ2-1; 12 bases match TRBD2. The CDR3 extends over 14 amino acids. Germline V lookup: CDR1 MNHNS, CDR2 SASEGT. The V segment lost 3 bases and the J segment 13 bases; nucleotides outside the gene matches: 7. Here the CDR3 DNA reads TGTGCCAGCAGTGAGACTAGCGGGGGTTTGAAACAGTTCTTC. Amino acid sequence: CASSETSGGLKQFF.

The chain uses TRBV5-1 and TRBJ2-7; the D is unclear. The CDR3 covers 12 residues. CDR1 and CDR2 from the germline V gene are SGHRS and YFSETQ. V was clipped by 0 bases and J by 4 bases, with 5 bases between them. CDR3 protein: CASSLGEYEQYF. As DNA, the CDR3 is TGCGCCAGCAGCTTGGGTGAATACGAGCAGTACTTC.

The V gene is TRBV30, the J gene TRBJ2-5; D is uncertain. CDR3 length: 11 amino acids. V dropped 5 bases and J dropped 4 bases, with 8 bases sitting between them. The germline V gene has CDR1 GTSNPN and CDR2 SVGIG (reference sequence). The chain's CDR3 is CAWEALETQYF. The CDR3 nucleotides read TGTGCCTGGGAGGCACTAGAGACCCAGTACTTC.

The chain is built from TRBV30 and TRBJ2-2; 12 positions match TRBD2. Germline V gives CDR1 GTSNPN, CDR2 SVGIG (reference sequence). The CDR3 is made up of 15 amino acids. The V segment lost 7 bases and the J segment 7 bases; nucleotides outside the gene matches: 10. The CDR3 protein is CASPRLAGAYGELFF. In DNA, the CDR3 is TGTGCCTCCCCCCGACTAGCGGGAGCTTACGGGGAGCTGTTTTTT.

CDR3 in DNA: TGTGCCAGCTCACCGGGGACAGCTAACTATGGCTACACCTTC. Translating it yields CASSPGTANYGYTF. This chain links TRBV18 with TRBJ1-2, with 7 bases lining up with TRBD1. The CDR3 is 14 amino acids. Germline lookup yields CDR1 KGHSH and CDR2 LQKENI. V lost 3 bases, J lost 0 bases, and 1 base stayed unmatched.

This chain connects TRBV10-3 to TRBJ1-6; 9 bases are a match to TRBD1. This CDR3 has 17 residues. J was trimmed by 6 bases and V by 1 base; bases with no gene match: 7. Germline V gene lookup returns CDR1 ENHRY and CDR2 SYGVKD. CDR3 sequence reads: CAISELQGALGNSPLHF. CDR3 coding DNA: TGTGCCATCAGTGAGTTACAGGGGGCACTGGGTAATTCACCCCTCCACTTT.

This clone was counted once. V usage is TRBV11-2 and J usage is TRBJ2-1; D might be TRBD2 (6 bases). Trimming removed 0 bases at V and 6 bases at J, with 12 bases between. The CDR3 is 15 amino acids. Per the germline V gene, CDR1 is SGHAT and CDR2 is FQNNGV. Here the CDR3 reads CASSLDGGTFNEQFF. The CDR3 nucleotides read TGTGCCAGCAGCTTAGATGGCGGGACCTTCAATGAGCAGTTCTTC.

This rearrangement joins TRBV11-2 to TRBJ2-1, with TRBD2 identical over 8 bases. V trimming: 5 bases; J trimming: 7 bases; junction bases outside the gene matches: 7. The CDR3 totals 14 residues. Germline CDR1 SGHAT, CDR2 FQNNGV. The CDR3 loop reads CASSPGTRGNEQFF. The CDR3 DNA follows: TGTGCCAGCAGCCCCGGGACTAGGGGAAATGAGCAGTTCTTC.

The chain joins TRBV9 to TRBJ1-2; 7 nucleotides align to TRBD1. In germline, CDR1 is SGDLS, CDR2 YYNGEE. V was clipped by 0 bases and J by 3 bases; unmatched bases: 2. The CDR3 runs to 14 residues. Here the CDR3 reads CASSVDTGDYGYTF. The CDR3, as DNA: TGTGCCAGCAGCGTAGATACAGGGGACTATGGCTACACCTTC.

The chain has TRBV2 and TRBJ2-4; TRBD1 agrees at 7 bases. J gave up 7 bases and V 2 bases, and 5 bases lay outside the gene matches. Germline CDR1 reads SNHLY; CDR2 reads FYNNEI. The CDR3 has 14 amino acids. DNA for the CDR3: TGTGCCAGCAGTGAAAGACAGGGTCTGAACATTCAGTACTTC. Its protein is CASSERQGLNIQYF. The whole variable domain, remainder taken from reference TRBV2 and TRBJ2-4, is EPEVTQTPSHQVTQMGQEVILRCVPISNHLYFYWYRQILGQKVEFLVSFYNNEISEKSEIFDDQFSVERPDGSNFTLKIRSTKLEDSAMYFCASSERQGLNIQYFGAGTRLSVL.

This chain connects TRBV6-5 to TRBJ2-3, with D possibly matching TRBD1 (6 bases). From germline, CDR1 is MNHEY and CDR2 SVGAGI. The V and J ends lost 6 bases and 0 bases respectively, with 13 bases between them. This CDR3 region has 15 residues. This CDR3 is CASRLRGLSTDTQYF. For the CDR3, the DNA is TGTGCCAGCAGGCTCAGGGGCCTTAGCACAGATACGCAGTATTTT.

The gene calls are TRBV6-5 and TRBJ2-7; 7 nucleotides line up with TRBD1. V dropped 5 bases and J dropped 7; count of bases not matched to a gene: 5. This CDR3 is built from 12 residues. The germline V gene has CDR1 MNHEY and CDR2 SVGAGI. The CDR3 protein is CASSHRGREQYF. The CDR3 nucleotides read TGTGCCAGCAGTCACAGGGGAAGGGAGCAGTACTTC.

The chain has TRBV5-6 and TRBJ1-4; D ambiguous. CDR3 size: 14 residues. The germline V gene encodes CDR1 SGHDT and CDR2 YYEEEE. V was clipped by 4 bases and J by 3 bases, with 10 bases between them. The CDR3 reads CASSGVSANEKLFF. CDR3 coding DNA: TGTGCCAGCAGCGGGGTGTCGGCTAATGAAAAACTGTTTTTT.

DNA for the CDR3: TGTGCCAGTAGTATATTTCCTGGCAGCTATAATTCACCCCTCCACTTT. Protein sequence: CASSIFPGSYNSPLHF. The chain employs TRBV19 and TRBJ1-6; D uncertain. The length of the CDR3 is 16 residues. With 2 bases removed from V and 3 bases from J, the gap between germline ends came to 11 bases. CDR1 LNHDA and CDR2 SQIVND come from the germline V gene (reference sequence).

The rearrangement joins TRBV18 to TRBJ2-7, with D perhaps assigned TRBD1 or TRBD2 (5 bases each). This CDR3 comprises 15 residues. V lost 1 base, J lost 4 bases, and 14 bases lay in between. The germline V gene encodes CDR1 KGHSH and CDR2 LQKENI. CDR3 loop: CASSPRTAGAYEQYF. As DNA, the CDR3 is TGTGCCAGCTCACCACGGACGGCCGGGGCTTACGAGCAGTACTTC.

This chain joins TRBV27 and TRBJ2-5; D is unclear. The CDR3 runs 13 residues. V lost 5 bases and J lost 1, with 8 bases in between. Germline V CDR1 and CDR2: MNHEY, SMNVEV (reference sequence). The CDR3 bases are TGTGCCAGCAGTCCCCGACCCCAAGAGACCCAGTACTTC. This codes for CASSPRPQETQYF.

V gene TRBV19 combines with J gene TRBJ2-1, with 7 positions matching TRBD1. The CDR3 totals 16 residues. CDR1 and CDR2 (germline): LNHDA, SQIVND (reference sequence). The ends lost 3 bases at V and 3 bases at J; junction bases unmatched: 8. The CDR3 here is CASSIYYRGNYNEQFF. CDR3 bases: TGTGCCAGTAGTATCTATTACAGGGGAAACTACAATGAGCAGTTCTTC.

This clone has a single count. V gene TRBV10-1 combines with J gene TRBJ2-1, with 7 bases aligning to TRBD1. Germline V lookup: CDR1 WNHNN, CDR2 SYGVQD (reference sequence). CDR3 length: 14 amino acids. The V segment lost 3 bases and the J segment 8 bases; nucleotides outside the gene matches: 7. The CDR3 spells CASSDGTALHEQFF. The CDR3 DNA sequence: TGCGCCAGCAGTGACGGGACAGCCCTCCATGAGCAGTTCTTC.

The chain carries TRBV3-1 (or the pseudogene TRBV3-2) and TRBJ2-5; 8 bases match TRBD2. The CDR3 covers 14 residues. The trim removed 4 bases at V and 4 bases at J, leaving 5 bases unmatched. The germline gives CDR1 LGHDT, CDR2 YNNKEL (reference sequence). CDR3 region: CASSLRGGRETQYF. CDR3 DNA sequence: TGTGCCAGCAGCCTTCGGGGGGGCCGAGAGACCCAGTACTTC.

V usage is TRBV7-9 and J usage is TRBJ2-3, with D perhaps assigned TRBD1 or TRBD2 (5 bases each). Germline CDR1 reads SEHNR; CDR2 reads FQNEAQ (reference sequence). V was cut by 3 bases and J by 6 bases, with 13 bases left in between. This CDR3 has 14 residues. CDR3 protein: CASSLLARGDTQYF. CDR3 coding DNA: TGTGCCAGCAGCTTGTTAGCCCGGGGCGATACGCAGTATTTT.

J is TRBJ2-5 and V is TRBV11-2; 8 bases are shared with TRBD2. Germline V lookup: CDR1 SGHAT, CDR2 FQNNGV. CDR3 length: 15 amino acids. V shed 0 bases, J shed 4 bases, and the junction held 4 bases outside the gene matches. As DNA, the CDR3 is TGTGCCAGCAGCTTAGAATCGGGAGGGCCAGAGACCCAGTACTTC. Translating it yields CASSLESGGPETQYF.

The J gene is TRBJ2-5, the V gene TRBV7-6; D is possibly TRBD1 or TRBD2 (6 bases each). This CDR3 has 15 residues. The germline V gene encodes CDR1 SGHVS and CDR2 FNYEAQ. V shed 1 base and J shed 2 bases, with 11 bases lying between them. The CDR3 nucleotides read TGTGCCAGCAGCTTAGAGGGGGGACAACAAGAGACCCAGTACTTC. Its protein product is CASSLEGGQQETQYF.

In the case of this clone: One end of the junction is discordant with germline, which a read error may explain. J is TRBJ2-3 and V is TRBV2; possible D gene TRBD2, 7 bases. The CDR3 spans 15 residues. Germline CDR1 reads SNHLY; CDR2 reads FYNNEI. CDR3 in DNA: TGTGCCAGCAGTGTCGCGGGGGAGCGGACAGATCCGCAGTATTTT. Protein sequence: CASSVAGERTDPQYF.

The chain recombines TRBV4-3 with TRBJ2-1, with 8 bases fitting TRBD2. Germline loops: CDR1 LGHNA, CDR2 YSLEER. V shed 2 bases, J shed 2 bases, and the junction held 2 bases outside the gene matches. The length of the CDR3 is 15 residues. For the CDR3, the DNA is TGCGCCAGCAGCCAATACGGGGGGGCCTACAATGAGCAGTTCTTC. This codes for CASSQYGGAYNEQFF.

The chain carries TRBV7-3 and TRBJ2-7; weak D call: TRBD2 (6 bases). The CDR3 covers 14 residues. CDR1 SGHTA and CDR2 FQGTGA come from the germline V gene. Between the trimmed V and J ends, which lost 5 bases and 0 bases, there was a span of 11 bases. The CDR3 sequence is CASSRDSGSYEQYF. The CDR3 DNA sequence: TGTGCCAGCAGCCGGGACTCTGGCTCCTACGAGCAGTACTTC.

The chain recombines TRBV19 with TRBJ1-1, with D tentatively TRBD1 (6 bases). The CDR3 is 14 amino acids. Looked up from germline, CDR1 is LNHDA and CDR2 is SQIVND (reference sequence). Trimming shortened V by 4 bases and J by 4 bases, and 13 bases separated the two germline ends. The CDR3 here is CASSTTGSGTEAFF. The CDR3 DNA is TGTGCCAGTAGTACTACAGGGTCGGGCACTGAAGCTTTCTTT.

This clone has a single count. This chain uses TRBV10-3 with TRBJ1-3; D call uncertain. CDR3 length equals 11 residues. V was pared by 3 bases and J by 8 bases, with 5 bases between. Germline lookup yields CDR1 ENHRY and CDR2 SYGVKD. The CDR3: CAISDRDTIYF. The CDR3 coding sequence is TGTGCCATCAGTGATAGGGACACCATATATTTT.

The rearrangement joins TRBV10-3 to TRBJ2-5; the match to TRBD2 covers 7 bases. The CDR3 has 11 residues. CDR1 and CDR2 from the germline V gene are ENHRY and SYGVKD. With V trimmed by 10 bases and J by 2 bases, 1 base remained unmatched. In DNA form, the CDR3 reads TGTGCCACCGGGGGGCAAGAGACCCAGTACTTC. Translating it yields CATGGQETQYF.